The 24 T cell receptor beta chains reported below all come from one sample, sequenced in a study of response to subunit inactivated influenza vaccine. TCRdb fed the RT-PCR reads into MiXCR, producing one record per CDR3 protein. The repertoire holds some 550,000 distinct CDR3 sequences, with roughly a quarter as singletons. The same sample was also studied in work on T cells expressing NK-cell markers. As reported in that work: It was by 5'RACE template switching with UMIs that TCR beta cDNA was made.

Specimen: CD4+ T cells sorted from PBMCs, collected 11 to 12 days after vaccination. These receptors originate from a man aged 50-60 years who received an inactivated influenza vaccine.

This clonotype has a handful of counts. The chain combines TRBV24-1 with TRBJ2-2, with 7 positions matching TRBD1. CDR1 is KGHDR and CDR2 is SFDVKD in the germline V gene. This CDR3 is 15 amino acids long. The V segment lost 7 bases and the J segment 6 bases; nucleotides outside the gene matches: 10. This CDR3 is CATSLRQGRAGELFF. CDR3 nucleotide sequence: TGTGCCACCAGCCTCAGACAGGGACGGGCCGGGGAGCTGTTTTTT.

The chain has TRBV20-1 and TRBJ2-7, with 9 bases matching TRBD2. Germline-derived CDR1 and CDR2 are DFQATT and SNEGSKA (reference sequence). The CDR3 covers 14 residues. Unmatched junction bases numbered 1, after V lost 1 base and J lost 0 bases. The CDR3: CSARVGLASYEQYF. As DNA, the CDR3 is TGCAGTGCTAGAGTGGGACTAGCCTCCTACGAGCAGTACTTC.

The rearrangement uses TRBV20-1 and TRBJ2-1, with D perhaps TRBD2 (5 bases). Deletions cut 3 bases from V and 0 bases from J, with 12 bases between. The length of the CDR3 is 15 residues. The germline V gene encodes CDR1 DFQATT and CDR2 SNEGSKA (reference sequence). This CDR3 reads CSASKRPSSYNEQFF. CDR3 nucleotides: TGCAGTGCTAGCAAGCGGCCCAGCTCCTACAATGAGCAGTTCTTC.

J is TRBJ1-5 and V is TRBV20-1; D unresolved. CDR1 and CDR2 (germline): DFQATT, SNEGSKA (reference sequence). Trimming took off 3 bases at V and 0 bases at J, with 12 bases between the two ends. The length of the CDR3 is 15 residues. Written as DNA, the CDR3 is TGCAGTGCTAGCGACGAGAGGAGTAGCAATCAGCCCCAGCATTTT. It encodes CSASDERSSNQPQHF.

This clonotype was seen a single time. The J gene is TRBJ2-3, the V gene TRBV15; no firm D call. The length of the CDR3 is 14 residues. The V and J ends lost 3 bases and 1 base respectively, with 8 bases between them. Germline CDR1 and CDR2: LNHNV and YYDKDF (reference sequence). The CDR3 nucleotides read TGTGCCACCAGCAGGGCGACTGGCACAGATACGCAGTATTTT. Protein: CATSRATGTDTQYF.

This clonotype was counted a few times. The genes are TRBV11-1 and TRBJ2-3; 7 bases map to TRBD1. With 0 bases clipped from V and 2 bases from J, the junction kept 14 bases outside the gene matches. CDR3 length: 19 residues. Germline CDR1 is SGHAT and CDR2 is FQDESV (reference sequence). CDR3 coding DNA: TGTGCCAGCAGCTTAGCGGAGCCACAGGGGACCTTAATCACAGATACGCAGTATTTT. Its protein is CASSLAEPQGTLITDTQYF.

As to this clonotype: One end of the junction varies from germline; a read error may be responsible. The chain links TRBV5-1 to TRBJ2-7, with TRBD1 matching over 8 bases. Germline CDR1 SGHRS, CDR2 YFSETQ. This CDR3 spans 14 amino acids. CDR3 protein: CAGSPSDRVYEQYF. For the CDR3, the DNA is TGCGCCGGCAGTCCATCGGACAGGGTCTACGAGCAGTACTTC.

V is TRBV20-1 and J is TRBJ2-2, with 11 bases lining up with TRBD2. This CDR3 is built from 14 residues. Losses at the gene ends were 3 bases for V and 5 bases for J; bases not matched to a gene: 2. Germline CDR1 DFQATT, CDR2 SNEGSKA (reference sequence). The DNA of the CDR3 is TGCAGTGCTAGGGGGACTAGCGGAACCGGGGAGCTGTTTTTT. Its translation is CSARGTSGTGELFF.

This clonotype was found a few times. This rearrangement joins TRBV6-1 to TRBJ1-5; D unclear. Germline V gene data show CDR1 as MNHNS and CDR2 as SASEGT. This CDR3 is built from 15 residues. V was shortened by 1 base and J by 6 bases, with 13 bases between the two germline ends. CDR3 region: CASSEVHLSGQPQHF. The CDR3 DNA is TGTGCCAGCAGTGAAGTACACCTATCCGGTCAGCCCCAGCATTTT.

Only a few counts were recorded for this clonotype. This CDR3 reads CASSPGRQGLVNEQFF. The CDR3 bases are TGTGCCAGCAGTCCCGGCAGGCAGGGTCTTGTGAATGAGCAGTTCTTC. The chain employs TRBV28 and TRBJ2-1; D perhaps matches TRBD1 (5 bases). Germline V lookup: CDR1 MDHEN, CDR2 SYDVKM. The germline V and J ends were trimmed by 5 bases and 7 bases, with 21 bases remaining between them. This CDR3 comprises 16 residues.

In its sample, this clonotype was seen a few times. V usage is TRBV28 and J usage is TRBJ2-1; D uncertain. CDR3 length: 12 amino acids. Per the germline V gene, CDR1 is MDHEN and CDR2 is SYDVKM. Trimming left V 2 bases short and J 9 bases short, with 8 bases between. CDR3 amino acids: CASSLKVAEQFF. As DNA, the CDR3 is TGTGCCAGCAGTTTAAAGGTTGCTGAGCAGTTCTTC.

The rearrangement links TRBV20-1 to TRBJ2-2; 8 bases agree with TRBD2. This CDR3 has 15 amino acids. J was trimmed by 4 bases and V by 4 bases; bases with no gene match: 8. Germline assignment: CDR1 DFQATT and CDR2 SNEGSKA (reference sequence). The CDR3 reads CSAKSPRGVTGELFF. The CDR3 DNA is TGCAGTGCTAAGTCTCCGCGGGGGGTCACCGGGGAGCTGTTTTTT.

The chain uses TRBV3-1 and TRBJ2-1, with 12 bases fitting TRBD2. Germline CDR1 LGHDT, CDR2 YNNKEL (reference sequence). The CDR3 has 17 amino acids. J lost 7 bases, V lost 6 bases, and 13 bases had no gene match. CDR3 in DNA: TGTGCCAGCAGGGACGCGCTAGCGGGAGGGCTGGGGAATGAGCAGTTCTTC. The encoded protein is CASRDALAGGLGNEQFF.

This clonotype has ten or more counts. The V call is TRBV4-3, the J call TRBJ2-1; the match to TRBD2 covers 10 bases. V trimming: 4 bases; J trimming: 3 bases; junction bases outside the gene matches: 6. CDR3 length: 16 amino acids. Germline CDR1 reads LGHNA; CDR2 reads YSLEER. In DNA, the CDR3 is TGCGCCAGCAGCCCCCGGACTAGCGGAGACTACAATGAGCAGTTCTTC. It translates to CASSPRTSGDYNEQFF.

This chain uses TRBV10-3 with TRBJ2-1, with a weak D call TRBD1 (5 bases). CDR3 length: 13 residues. Germline values: CDR1 ENHRY, CDR2 SYGVKD. The ends were cut back, 6 bases at V and 2 bases at J, with 8 bases in the middle. The CDR3 region is CAIRQTAYNEQFF. CDR3 nucleotide sequence: TGTGCCATCAGACAGACAGCCTACAATGAGCAGTTCTTC.

This clonotype was recorded a few times. The J gene is TRBJ1-5, the V gene TRBV6-1; D is perhaps TRBD1 (6 bases). The CDR3 totals 15 residues. V gave up 6 bases and J gave up 6 bases, with 18 bases separating them. Germline V gene lookup returns CDR1 MNHNS and CDR2 SASEGT. This CDR3 is CASRMGRGARQPQHF. The CDR3 coding sequence is TGTGCCAGCAGAATGGGTCGGGGGGCTCGTCAGCCCCAGCATTTT.

V gene TRBV4-3 combines with J gene TRBJ2-7; the D gene is possibly TRBD2 (6 bases). V gave up 1 base and J gave up 0 bases, with 10 bases separating them. This CDR3 has 15 amino acids. In germline, CDR1 is LGHNA, CDR2 YSLEER. CDR3 sequence: CASSQGHGSSYEQYF. In DNA form, the CDR3 reads TGCGCCAGCAGCCAAGGGCACGGGAGCTCCTACGAGCAGTACTTC.

This clonotype was seen only a few times. This chain joins TRBV4-3 and TRBJ2-3, with 10 bases matching TRBD2. The CDR3 covers 13 residues. V shed 4 bases and J 9 bases; nucleotides not matched to a gene: 4. Germline CDR1 reads LGHNA; CDR2 reads YSLEER. CDR3 bases: TGCGCCAGCAGCCGATCGGGACTAGCGACGCAGTATTTT. Translating it yields CASSRSGLATQYF.

This clonotype was seen repeatedly, ten times or more. V and J are TRBV15 and TRBJ1-2; no definite D call. CDR3 length: 16 residues. V dropped 0 bases and J dropped 7 bases, with 18 bases sitting between them. Per germline, CDR1 LNHNV and CDR2 YYDKDF (reference sequence). CDR3 nucleotide sequence: TGTGCCACCAGCAGAGATGTGGGTTCGGCGGGAACTGGCTACACCTTC. This codes for CATSRDVGSAGTGYTF.

The chain links TRBV7-9 to TRBJ1-4, with D uncertain. Germline-derived CDR1 and CDR2 are SEHNR and FQNEAQ (reference sequence). This CDR3 is 13 amino acids long. V was shortened by 1 base and J by 10 bases, with 10 bases between the two germline ends. The CDR3 nucleotides are TGTGCCAGCAGCTTAGAATCCGAAGGAAAACTGTTTTTT. Translating gives CASSLESEGKLFF.

The V and J genes are TRBV6-5 and TRBJ2-2, with TRBD2 matching 13 bases. Germline V gene data show CDR1 as MNHEY and CDR2 as SVGAGI. CDR3 size: 18 residues. V dropped 4 bases and J dropped 1; count of bases not matched to a gene: 6. The chain's CDR3 is CASSSRLAGGRNTGELFF. CDR3 in DNA: TGTGCCAGCAGTTCTAGACTAGCGGGGGGCCGGAACACCGGGGAGCTGTTTTTT.

This clonotype came up a few times. V gene TRBV30 combines with J gene TRBJ1-1; D is uncertain. CDR1 is GTSNPN, CDR2 SVGIG, per germline (reference sequence). With 5 bases removed from V and 0 bases from J, the gap between germline ends came to 10 bases. This CDR3 contains 13 residues. The CDR3: CAWGGQLNTEAFF. As DNA, the CDR3 is TGTGCCTGGGGAGGCCAGCTGAACACTGAAGCTTTCTTT.

Only a few counts were recorded for this clonotype. The rearrangement joins TRBV6-1 to TRBJ1-1, with D perhaps matching TRBD1 (6 bases). Trimming removed 7 bases from V and 6 bases from J, with 18 bases in between. Germline CDR1 reads MNHNS; CDR2 reads SASEGT. The CDR3 has 14 amino acids. The CDR3 is CASTPLGRGSEAFF. The CDR3 DNA reads TGTGCCAGCACTCCCCTAGGGAGGGGGTCTGAAGCTTTCTTT.

This clonotype was counted many times. The chain recombines TRBV12-3 or TRBV12-4 with TRBJ2-1; a possible D gene is TRBD1 (6 bases). The CDR3 is 12 residues long. The V gene lost 3 bases and the J gene lost 8 bases, with 8 bases spanning the gap. The CDR3 protein is CASSFGGYEQFF. The CDR3 DNA reads as TGTGCCAGCAGTTTTGGGGGCTATGAGCAGTTCTTC.